This TCR beta chain is drawn from a study of blood T cell repertoires in COVID-19. Study details: The study drew acute and convalescent COVID-19 samples from the United States, Italy and Spain. In each case, the material was cDNA or gDNA derived from T cells, B-cell-depleted T cells, or PBMCs.

Two negative PCRs, clearance, or symptom resolution had been documented for recovered Cohort 3 donors. Trimming removed 4 bases from V and 7 bases from J, with 8 bases in between. Germline CDR1 SNHLY, CDR2 FYNNEI. The CDR3 is made up of 12 amino acids. The sample holds a few counts of this clone. Assay: immunoSEQ multiplex PCR; the TCRdb copy retains only in-frame clones and omits some. The table includes around 170,000 clones, less than 85% detected once. The source material was PBMCs or T cells enriched from blood (not recorded which). This receptor was identified in a man over 45 who had recovered from COVID-19. The chain joins TRBV2 to TRBJ1-5; maybe TRBD1 (5 bases). This chain's CDR3 is CASSADKQPQHF. Written as DNA, the CDR3 is TGTGCCAGCAGTGCGGACAAACAGCCCCAGCATTTT.